Here is one T cell receptor beta chain with its context. Antigen specificity is unknown. This sample was taken from a study of graft-versus-host responses after intestinal transplantation. Study summary: Transplant types were multivisceral, liver-intestinal, or isolated intestinal. Tacrolimus and steroids were given for 3 to 4 years to all recipients after anti-thymocyte globulin induction.

Per germline, CDR1 LNHDA and CDR2 SQIVND (reference sequence). J lost 0 bases, V lost 7 bases, and 3 bases had no gene match. The CDR3 runs to 15 residues. The table came from immunoSEQ multiplex PCR; TCRdb's copy has only in-frame clones and leaves some out. The table shows around 12,000 clones, with roughly 93% occurring only once. Notes on the study in general: Allografts of patients with graft-donor T cell macrochimerism showed high graft-versus-host to host-versus-graft clone ratios. The recipient marrow held GvH clones, and some of them showed up first in ileum or blood.

This sequence was found in a human patient who received an intestinal transplant, so some T cells may come from the graft donor. The V call is TRBV19, the J call TRBJ2-1; 10 nucleotides align to TRBD1. The sample was PBMCs, taken 950 to 1,300 days after intestinal transplantation. The CDR3 DNA follows: TGTGCCAGTACCAGGACAGGGGGCTCCTACAATGAGCAGTTCTTC. Its protein is CASTRTGGSYNEQFF.